This T cell receptor beta chain was retrieved from a study of blood T cell repertoires in COVID-19. Background on the study: The United States, Italy and Spain provided the acute and convalescent COVID-19 samples. Nucleic acid was either cDNA or gDNA, and it came from T cells, B-cell-depleted T cells, or PBMCs.

In the authors' workflow: Amplifying reference gene primers gave estimates of nucleated cell counts. Repertoires were generated with immunoSEQ multiplex PCR, while TCRdb's copy carries only in-frame clones and drops some. That table gives V, J and clone size, and the DNA gave D and trimming. Of about 47,000 clones in the sample, 68% were seen once. This CDR3 spans 17 amino acids. The V and J ends lost 3 bases and 5 bases, in that order; junction bases with no gene match: 9. CDR1 KGHDR and CDR2 SFDVKD come from the germline V gene. The J gene is TRBJ2-3, the V gene TRBV24-1, with TRBD1 matching over 11 bases. Material: peripheral blood. The origin of this receptor is a woman in her 70s with acute or convalescent COVID-19. The CDR3, as DNA: TGTGCCACCAGTGATCCTTCCGGGACAGGGGGTATAGATACGCAGTATTTT. It specifies CATSDPSGTGGIDTQYF.